This TCR beta chain is drawn from a study of blood T cell repertoires in COVID-19. Study at large: The cDNA or gDNA used as material had been derived from T cells, B-cell-depleted T cells, or PBMCs.

The assay was immunoSEQ multiplex PCR, and TCRdb's table has in-frame clones only and misses some. This table holds some 120,000 clones, 84% found once. Germline V gene lookup returns CDR1 SNHLY and CDR2 FYNNEI. V was shortened by 9 bases and J by 2 bases, with 14 bases between the two germline ends. The CDR3 runs 14 residues. This chain uses TRBV2 with TRBJ1-5, with D uncertain. Sequencing was done on a sample of peripheral blood. The source is a young woman who had recovered from COVID-19. Here the CDR3 DNA reads TGTGCCAGTCAGCGGGAGAGGGGCAATCAGCCCCAGCATTTT. The encoded protein is CASQRERGNQPQHF.